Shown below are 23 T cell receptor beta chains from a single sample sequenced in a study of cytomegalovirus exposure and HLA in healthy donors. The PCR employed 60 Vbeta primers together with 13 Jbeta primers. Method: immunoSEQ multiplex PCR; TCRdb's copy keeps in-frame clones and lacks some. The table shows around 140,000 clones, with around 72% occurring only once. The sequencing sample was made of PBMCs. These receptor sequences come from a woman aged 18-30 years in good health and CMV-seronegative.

The CDR3 sequence is CATLSRDRETQYF. CDR3 in DNA: TGTGCCACCCTGTCCCGGGACAGAGAGACCCAGTACTTC. J is TRBJ2-5 and V is TRBV19; TRBD1 agrees at 7 bases. J gave up 4 bases and V 10 bases, and 9 bases lay outside the gene matches. There are 13 residues in the CDR3. Per the germline V gene, CDR1 is LNHDA and CDR2 is SQIVND (reference sequence).

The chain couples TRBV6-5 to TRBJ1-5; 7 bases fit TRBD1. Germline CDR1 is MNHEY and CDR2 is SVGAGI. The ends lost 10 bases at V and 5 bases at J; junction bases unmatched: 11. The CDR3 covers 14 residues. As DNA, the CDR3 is TGTGCCACCTCCAGGGGGAGATCCCATCAGCCCCAGCATTTT. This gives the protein CATSRGRSHQPQHF.

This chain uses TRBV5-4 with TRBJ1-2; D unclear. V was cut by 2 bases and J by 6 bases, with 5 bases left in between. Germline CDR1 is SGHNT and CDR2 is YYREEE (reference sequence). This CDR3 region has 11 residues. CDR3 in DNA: TGTGCCAGCAGCTTCGGGAATGGCTACACCTTC. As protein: CASSFGNGYTF. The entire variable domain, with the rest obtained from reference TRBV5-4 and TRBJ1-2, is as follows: ETGVTQSPTHLIKTRGQQVTLRCSSQSGHNTVSWYQQALGQGPQFIFQYYREEENGRGNFPPRFSGLQFPNYSSELNVNALELDDSALYLCASSFGNGYTFGSGTRLTVV.

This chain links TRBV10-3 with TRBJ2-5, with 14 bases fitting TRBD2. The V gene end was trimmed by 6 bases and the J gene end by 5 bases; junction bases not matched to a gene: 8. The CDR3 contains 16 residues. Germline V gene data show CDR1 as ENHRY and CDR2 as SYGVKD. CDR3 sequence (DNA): TGTGCCATCAGGTCGGGACTAGCGGGAGCTGGGGAGACCCAGTACTTC. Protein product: CAIRSGLAGAGETQYF.

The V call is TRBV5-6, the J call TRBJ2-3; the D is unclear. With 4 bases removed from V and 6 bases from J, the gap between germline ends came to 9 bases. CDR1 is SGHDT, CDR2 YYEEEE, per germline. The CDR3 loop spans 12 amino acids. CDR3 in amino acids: CASSLASDTQYF. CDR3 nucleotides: TGTGCCAGCAGCCTGGCGTCGGATACGCAGTATTTT.

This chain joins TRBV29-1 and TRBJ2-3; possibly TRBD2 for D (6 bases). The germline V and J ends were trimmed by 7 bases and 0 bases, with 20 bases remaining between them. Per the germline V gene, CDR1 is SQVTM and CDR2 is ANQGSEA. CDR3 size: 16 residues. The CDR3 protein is CSGRKEGPSSTDTQYF. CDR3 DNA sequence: TGCAGCGGCCGTAAGGAGGGGCCTTCTAGCACAGATACGCAGTATTTT.

CDR3 coding DNA: TGTGCCAGCAGCTTAGGGCAGGATGGGAGTGAGCAGTTCTTC. It yields the protein CASSLGQDGSEQFF. The V call is TRBV7-2, the J call TRBJ2-1; tentatively, D is TRBD2 (5 bases). CDR3 length: 14 residues. V was pared by 1 base and J by 9 bases, with 13 bases between. The germline V gene has CDR1 SGHTA and CDR2 FQGNSA.

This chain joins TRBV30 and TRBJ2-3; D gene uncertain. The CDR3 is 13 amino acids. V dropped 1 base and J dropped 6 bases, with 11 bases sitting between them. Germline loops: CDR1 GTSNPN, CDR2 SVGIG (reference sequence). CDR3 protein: CAWSGALVDTQYF. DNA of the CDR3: TGTGCCTGGAGTGGGGCACTGGTGGATACGCAGTATTTT.

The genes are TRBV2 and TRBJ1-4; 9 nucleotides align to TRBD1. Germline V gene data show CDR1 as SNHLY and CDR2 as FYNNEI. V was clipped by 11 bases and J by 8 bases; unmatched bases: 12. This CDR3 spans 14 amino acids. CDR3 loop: CAASATGGVEKLFF. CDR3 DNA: TGTGCCGCCAGCGCCACAGGGGGCGTCGAAAAACTGTTTTTT.

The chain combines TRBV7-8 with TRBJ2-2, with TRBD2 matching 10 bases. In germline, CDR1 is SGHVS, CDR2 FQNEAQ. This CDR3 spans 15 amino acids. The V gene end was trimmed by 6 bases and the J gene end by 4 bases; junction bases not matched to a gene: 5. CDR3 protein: CASSLLAGSTGELFF. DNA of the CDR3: TGTGCCAGCAGTTTACTAGCGGGAAGCACCGGGGAGCTGTTTTTT. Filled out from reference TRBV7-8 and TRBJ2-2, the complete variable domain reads GAGVSQSPRYKVAKRGQDVALRCDPISGHVSLFWYQQALGQGPEFLTYFQNEAQLDKSGLPSDRFFAERPEGSVSTLKIQRTQQEDSAVYLCASSLLAGSTGELFFGEGSRLTVL.

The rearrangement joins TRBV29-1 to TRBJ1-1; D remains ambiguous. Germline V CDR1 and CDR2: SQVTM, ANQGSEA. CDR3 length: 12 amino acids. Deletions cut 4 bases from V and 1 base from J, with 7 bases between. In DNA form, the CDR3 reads TGCAGCGTTGTATCAGGGAACACTGAAGCTTTCTTT. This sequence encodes CSVVSGNTEAFF.

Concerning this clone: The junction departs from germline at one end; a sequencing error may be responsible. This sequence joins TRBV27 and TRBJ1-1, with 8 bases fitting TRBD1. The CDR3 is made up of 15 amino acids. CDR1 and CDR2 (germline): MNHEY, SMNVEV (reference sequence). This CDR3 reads CASKVLQGANAEAFF. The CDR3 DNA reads TGTGCCAGCAAGGTACTCCAGGGGGCGAACGCTGAAGCTTTCTTT.

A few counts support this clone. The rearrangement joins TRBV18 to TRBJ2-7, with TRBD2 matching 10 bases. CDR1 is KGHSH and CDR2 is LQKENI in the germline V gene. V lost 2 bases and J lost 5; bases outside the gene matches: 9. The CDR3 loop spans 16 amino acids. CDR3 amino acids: CASSPGAWTSGNEQYF. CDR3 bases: TGTGCCAGCTCACCAGGGGCTTGGACTAGCGGCAACGAGCAGTACTTC.

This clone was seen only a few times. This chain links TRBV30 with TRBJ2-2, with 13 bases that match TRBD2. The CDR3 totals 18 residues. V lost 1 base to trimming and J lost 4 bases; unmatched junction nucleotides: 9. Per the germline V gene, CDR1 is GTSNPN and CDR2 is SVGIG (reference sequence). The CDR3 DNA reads TGTGCCTGGAGTGGGACTAGCGGGAGTTTCTTTGTCACCGGGGAGCTGTTTTTT. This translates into CAWSGTSGSFFVTGELFF.

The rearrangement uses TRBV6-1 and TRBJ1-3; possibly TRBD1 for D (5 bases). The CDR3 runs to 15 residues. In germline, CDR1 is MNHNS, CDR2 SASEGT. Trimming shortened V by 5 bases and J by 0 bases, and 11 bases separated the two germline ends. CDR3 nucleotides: TGTGCCAGCAGTCGACAGCGAAGCTCTGGAAACACCATATATTTT. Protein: CASSRQRSSGNTIYF.

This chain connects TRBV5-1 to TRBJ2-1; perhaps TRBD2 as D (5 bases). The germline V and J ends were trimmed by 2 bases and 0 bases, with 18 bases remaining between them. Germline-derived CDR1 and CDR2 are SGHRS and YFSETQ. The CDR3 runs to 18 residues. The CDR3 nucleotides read TGCGCCAGCAGCTTAAGAGCCAGCGGTCTCGGCTCCTACAATGAGCAGTTCTTC. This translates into CASSLRASGLGSYNEQFF.

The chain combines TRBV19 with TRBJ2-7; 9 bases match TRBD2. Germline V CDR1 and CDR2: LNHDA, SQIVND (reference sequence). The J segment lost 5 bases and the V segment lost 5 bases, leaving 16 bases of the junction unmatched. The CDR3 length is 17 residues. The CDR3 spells CASSPSLLAGWTNEQYF. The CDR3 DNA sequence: TGTGCCAGTAGTCCTTCCTTGCTAGCGGGATGGACCAACGAGCAGTACTTC.

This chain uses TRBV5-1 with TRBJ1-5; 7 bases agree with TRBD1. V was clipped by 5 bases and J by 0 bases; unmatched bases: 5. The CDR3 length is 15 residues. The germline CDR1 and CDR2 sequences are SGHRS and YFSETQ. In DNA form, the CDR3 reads TGCGCCAGCAGATTAGGACAGGCTAGCAATCAGCCCCAGCATTTT. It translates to CASRLGQASNQPQHF.

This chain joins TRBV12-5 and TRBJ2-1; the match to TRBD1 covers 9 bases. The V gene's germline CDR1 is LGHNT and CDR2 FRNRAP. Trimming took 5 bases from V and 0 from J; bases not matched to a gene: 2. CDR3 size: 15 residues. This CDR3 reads CASGPGQGSYNEQFF. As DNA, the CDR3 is TGTGCTAGTGGTCCGGGACAGGGCTCCTACAATGAGCAGTTCTTC.

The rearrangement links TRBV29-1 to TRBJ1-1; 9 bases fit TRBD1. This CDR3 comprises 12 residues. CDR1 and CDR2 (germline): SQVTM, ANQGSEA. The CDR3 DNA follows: TGCAGAGGGGACAGGGAGGGGGCTGAAGCTTTCTTT. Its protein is CRGDREGAEAFF.

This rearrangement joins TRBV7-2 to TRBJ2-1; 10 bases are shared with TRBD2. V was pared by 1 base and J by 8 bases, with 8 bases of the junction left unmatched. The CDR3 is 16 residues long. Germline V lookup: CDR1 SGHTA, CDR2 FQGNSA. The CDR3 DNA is TGTGCCAGCAGCTTAGTAGCTAGCGGGAGTAGTGATGAGCAGTTCTTC. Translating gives CASSLVASGSSDEQFF.

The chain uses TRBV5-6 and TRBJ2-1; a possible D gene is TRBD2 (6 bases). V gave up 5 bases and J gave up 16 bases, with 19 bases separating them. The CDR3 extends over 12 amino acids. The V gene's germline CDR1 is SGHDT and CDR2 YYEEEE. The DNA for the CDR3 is TGTGCCAGCAGGTCTGATCCGGGAGTCTATTTCTTC. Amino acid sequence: CASRSDPGVYFF.

The CDR3 spells CASSLGQGQNTEAFF. In DNA form, the CDR3 reads TGCGCCAGCAGCTTGGGGCAGGGACAAAACACTGAAGCTTTCTTT. This rearrangement joins TRBV5-1 to TRBJ1-1; a weak D match, TRBD1 (6 bases). The ends were cut back, 0 bases at V and 2 bases at J, with 11 bases in the middle. This CDR3 has 15 amino acids. The germline gives CDR1 SGHRS, CDR2 YFSETQ.